This T cell receptor (beta chain) was obtained from a study of T cell responses to AZD1222 COVID-19 vaccine. Study overall: Pooled in the analysis were second doses at about 4 or about 12 weeks. Study-wide points: The study reported that nearly half of spike-specific TCRs target unmutated variant regions. It was only a handful of AZD1222 recipients who were seropositive at baseline.

The repertoire was sequenced with immunoSEQ multiplex PCR; TCRdb's copy has only in-frame clones and lacks some. The sample holds 150,000 or so clones, 90% seen once. Remarks on this clone: Its cognate antigen is unknown.

Germline V gives CDR1 KGHSH, CDR2 LQKENI. V dropped 0 bases and J dropped 7; count of bases not matched to a gene: 9. The CDR3 consists of 16 residues. The starting material was peripheral blood, obtained on day 0 of AZD1222 vaccination. This TCR was recovered from an adult in good health. The chain uses TRBV18 and TRBJ2-1, with 7 bases lining up with TRBD2. CDR3 coding DNA: TGTGCCAGCTCACCACCGTTACAGCGGGGATCTAATGAGCAGTTCTTC. It codes for CASSPPLQRGSNEQFF. Filled out from reference TRBV18 and TRBJ2-1, the complete variable domain reads NAGVMQNPRHLVRRRGQEARLRCSPMKGHSHVYWYRQLPEEGLKFMVYLQKENIIDESGMPKERFSAEFPKEGPSILRIQQVVRGDSAAYFCASSPPLQRGSNEQFFGPGTRLTVL.